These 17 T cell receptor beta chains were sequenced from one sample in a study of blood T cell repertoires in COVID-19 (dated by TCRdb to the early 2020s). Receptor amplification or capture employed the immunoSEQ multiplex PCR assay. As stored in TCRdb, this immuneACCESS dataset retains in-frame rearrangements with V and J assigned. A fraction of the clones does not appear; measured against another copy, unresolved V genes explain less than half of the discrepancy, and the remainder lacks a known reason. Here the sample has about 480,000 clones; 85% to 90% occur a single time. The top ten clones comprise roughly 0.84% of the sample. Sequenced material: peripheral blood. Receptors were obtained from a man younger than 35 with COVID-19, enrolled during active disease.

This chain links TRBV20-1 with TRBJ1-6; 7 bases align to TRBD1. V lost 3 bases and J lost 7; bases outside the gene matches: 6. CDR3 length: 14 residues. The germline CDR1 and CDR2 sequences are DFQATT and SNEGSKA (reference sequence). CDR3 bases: TGCAGTGCTAGTGGGGCAGGGGGAAATTCACCCCTCCACTTT. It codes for CSASGAGGNSPLHF.

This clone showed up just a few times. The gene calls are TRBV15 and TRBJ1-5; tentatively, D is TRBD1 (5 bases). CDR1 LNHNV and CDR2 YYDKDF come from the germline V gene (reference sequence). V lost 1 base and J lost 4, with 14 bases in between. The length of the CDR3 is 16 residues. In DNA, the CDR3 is TGTGCCACCAGCAGAGTTTCAGTCGGGGGAAATCAGCCCCAGCATTTT. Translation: CATSRVSVGGNQPQHF.

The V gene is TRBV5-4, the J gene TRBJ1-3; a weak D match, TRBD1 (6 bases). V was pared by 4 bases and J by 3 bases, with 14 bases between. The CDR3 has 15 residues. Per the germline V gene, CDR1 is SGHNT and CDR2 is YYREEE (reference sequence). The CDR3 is CASSQQGMIGNTIYF. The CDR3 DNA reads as TGTGCCAGCAGCCAACAGGGAATGATTGGAAACACCATATATTTT.

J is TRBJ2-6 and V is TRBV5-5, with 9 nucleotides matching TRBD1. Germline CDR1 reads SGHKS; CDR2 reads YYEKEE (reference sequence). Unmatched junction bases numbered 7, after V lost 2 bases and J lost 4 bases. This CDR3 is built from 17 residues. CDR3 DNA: TGTGCCAGCAGCTTATTAGGACAGGGGAACGGGGCCAACGTCCTGACTTTC. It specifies CASSLLGQGNGANVLTF. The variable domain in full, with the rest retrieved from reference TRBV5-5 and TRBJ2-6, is DAGVTQSPTHLIKTRGQQVTLRCSPISGHKSVSWYQQVLGQGPQFIFQYYEKEERGRGNFPDRFSARQFPNYSSELNVNALLLGDSALYLCASSLLGQGNGANVLTFGAGSRLTVL.

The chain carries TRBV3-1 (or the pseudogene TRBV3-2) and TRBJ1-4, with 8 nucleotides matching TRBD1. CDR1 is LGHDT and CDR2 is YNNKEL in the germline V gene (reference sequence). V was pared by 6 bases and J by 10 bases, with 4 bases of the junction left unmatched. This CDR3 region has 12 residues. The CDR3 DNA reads TGTGCCAGCAGTGATACAGGGGGAAAACTGTTTTTT. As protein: CASSDTGGKLFF.

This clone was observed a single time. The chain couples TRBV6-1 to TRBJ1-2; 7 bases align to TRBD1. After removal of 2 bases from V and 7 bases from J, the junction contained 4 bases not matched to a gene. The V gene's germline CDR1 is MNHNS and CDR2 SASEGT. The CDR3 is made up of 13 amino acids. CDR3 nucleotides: TGTGCCAGCAGTGAACTGGACAGGACTGGCTACACCTTC. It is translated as CASSELDRTGYTF.

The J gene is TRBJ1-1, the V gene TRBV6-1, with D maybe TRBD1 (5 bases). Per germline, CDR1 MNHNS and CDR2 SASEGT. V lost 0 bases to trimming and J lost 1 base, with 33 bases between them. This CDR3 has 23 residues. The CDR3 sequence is CASSEANQGVALLAYLQNTEAFF. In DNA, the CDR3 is TGTGCCAGCAGTGAAGCGAACCAGGGCGTAGCACTCCTCGCTTACCTGCAGAACACTGAAGCTTTCTTT.

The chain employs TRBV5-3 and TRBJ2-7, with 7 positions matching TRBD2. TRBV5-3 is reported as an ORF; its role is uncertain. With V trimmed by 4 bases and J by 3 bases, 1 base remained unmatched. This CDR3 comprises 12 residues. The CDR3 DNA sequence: TGTGCCAGAAGCGGCGGGGGCTACGAGCAGTACTTC. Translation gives CARSGGGYEQYF.

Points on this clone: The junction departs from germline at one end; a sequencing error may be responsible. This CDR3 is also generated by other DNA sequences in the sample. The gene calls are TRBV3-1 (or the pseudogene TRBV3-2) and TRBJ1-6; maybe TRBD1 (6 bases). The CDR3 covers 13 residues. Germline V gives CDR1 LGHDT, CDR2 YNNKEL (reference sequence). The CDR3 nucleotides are TGCGCCAGCAGGAACGGACAGTCCTCACCCCTCCACTTT. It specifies CASRNGQSSPLHF.

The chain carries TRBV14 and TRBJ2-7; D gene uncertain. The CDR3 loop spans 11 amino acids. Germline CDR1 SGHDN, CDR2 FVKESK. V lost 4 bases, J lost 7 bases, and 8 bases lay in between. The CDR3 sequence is CASSRRMEQYF. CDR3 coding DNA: TGTGCCAGCAGCCGCAGGATGGAGCAGTACTTC. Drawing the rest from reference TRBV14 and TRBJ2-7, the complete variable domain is EAGVTQFPSHSVIEKGQTVTLRCDPISGHDNLYWYRRVMGKEIKFLLHFVKESKQDESGMPNNRFLAERTGGTYSTLKVQPAELEDSGVYFCASSRRMEQYFGPGTRLTVT.

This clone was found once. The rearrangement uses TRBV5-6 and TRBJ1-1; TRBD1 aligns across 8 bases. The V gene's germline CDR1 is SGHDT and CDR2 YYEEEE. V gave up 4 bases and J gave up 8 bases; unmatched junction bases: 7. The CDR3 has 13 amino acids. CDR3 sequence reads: CASSGLRTGEAFF. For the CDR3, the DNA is TGTGCCAGCAGCGGATTAAGGACAGGGGAAGCTTTCTTT.

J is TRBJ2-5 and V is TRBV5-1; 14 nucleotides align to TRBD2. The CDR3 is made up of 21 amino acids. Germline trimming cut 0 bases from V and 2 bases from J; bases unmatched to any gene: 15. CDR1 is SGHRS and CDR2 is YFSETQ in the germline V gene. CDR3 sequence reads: CASSLGWKGTSGGPKQETQYF. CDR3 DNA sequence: TGCGCCAGCAGCTTGGGGTGGAAGGGGACTAGCGGGGGTCCCAAACAAGAGACCCAGTACTTC.

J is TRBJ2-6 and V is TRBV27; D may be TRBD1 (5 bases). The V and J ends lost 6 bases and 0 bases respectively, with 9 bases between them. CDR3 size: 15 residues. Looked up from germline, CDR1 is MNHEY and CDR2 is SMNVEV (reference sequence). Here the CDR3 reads CASSPRGSGANVLTF. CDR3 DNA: TGTGCCAGCAGCCCAAGGGGCTCTGGGGCCAACGTCCTGACTTTC.

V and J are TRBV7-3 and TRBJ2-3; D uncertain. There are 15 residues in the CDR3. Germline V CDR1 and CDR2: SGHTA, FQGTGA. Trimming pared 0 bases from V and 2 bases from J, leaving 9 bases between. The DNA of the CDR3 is TGTGCCAGCAGCTTAACTCCGCTATACACAGATACGCAGTATTTT. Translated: CASSLTPLYTDTQYF. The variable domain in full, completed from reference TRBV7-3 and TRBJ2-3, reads GAGVSQTPSNKVTEKGKYVELRCDPISGHTALYWYRQSLGQGPEFLIYFQGTGAADDSGLPNDRFFAVRPEGSVSTLKIQRTERGDSAVYLCASSLTPLYTDTQYFGPGTRLTVL.

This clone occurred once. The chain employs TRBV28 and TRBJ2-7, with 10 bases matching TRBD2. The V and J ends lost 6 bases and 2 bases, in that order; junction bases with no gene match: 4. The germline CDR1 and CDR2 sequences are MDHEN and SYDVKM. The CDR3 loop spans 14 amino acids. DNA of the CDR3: TGTGCCAGCAGAGCGGGAGGGACCACCTACGAGCAGTACTTC. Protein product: CASRAGGTTYEQYF.

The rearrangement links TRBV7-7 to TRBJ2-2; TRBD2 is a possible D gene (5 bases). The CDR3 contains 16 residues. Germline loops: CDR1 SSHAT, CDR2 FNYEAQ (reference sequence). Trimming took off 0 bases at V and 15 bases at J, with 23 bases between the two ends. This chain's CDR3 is CASSLAHEVGGEKVFF. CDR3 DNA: TGTGCCAGCAGCTTAGCCCACGAGGTGGGTGGGGAGAAGGTGTTTTTT.

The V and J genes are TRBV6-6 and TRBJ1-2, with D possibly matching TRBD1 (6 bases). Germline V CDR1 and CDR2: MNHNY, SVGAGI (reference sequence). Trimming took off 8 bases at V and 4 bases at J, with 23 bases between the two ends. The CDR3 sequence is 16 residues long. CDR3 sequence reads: CASGNQQGGVPYGYTF. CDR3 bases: TGTGCCAGCGGAAACCAACAGGGAGGGGTGCCCTATGGCTACACCTTC.